The present T cell receptor beta chain was sequenced within a study of CD8 T cells in Susac syndrome. This clonotype was found a few times. The ends were cut back, 7 bases at V and 1 base at J, with 4 bases in the middle. CDR1 and CDR2 (germline): MNHNS, SASEGT. This CDR3 spans 11 amino acids. Reverse transcription of roughly 0.45 to 1 ug RNA was performed with random hexamers. Across 54 Vbeta and 13 Jbeta, immunoSEQ multiplex PCR amplified TCR beta CDR3. TCRdb fed the immunoSEQ multiplex PCR reads into MiXCR, producing one record per CDR3 protein. The data contain almost 450,000 distinct CDR3 sequences, 75% to 90% of them seen just once; the ten biggest clones take up 0.09% to 0.15%.

Sequencing was done on a sample of CD8+ T cells from PBMCs. The receptor's source is a human donor with multiple sclerosis. This chain joins TRBV6-1 and TRBJ1-1, with D unclear. The CDR3 coding sequence is TGTGCCAGCAAGGAGAACACTGAAGCTTTCTTT. The encoded protein is CASKENTEAFF.